One TCR beta chain is described in this entry. V lost 3 bases and J lost 0, with 3 bases in between. Germline CDR1 and CDR2: KGHSH and LQKENI. This CDR3 is built from 13 residues. The data derive from a study of T cell changes during pregnancy in multiple sclerosis. Clones were read by immunoSEQ multiplex PCR, and TCRdb kept only the in-frame ones, dropping some. The data show tens of thousands of clones, 80% to 95% seen once. The genes are TRBV18 and TRBJ1-5; no clear D gene. The source was peripheral blood, collected in the first trimester of pregnancy. This receptor was identified in a female donor with multiple sclerosis, enrolled in a pregnancy study. As DNA, the CDR3 is TGTGCCAGCTCACCCTATAGCAATCAGCCCCAGCATTTT. The encoded protein is CASSPYSNQPQHF.